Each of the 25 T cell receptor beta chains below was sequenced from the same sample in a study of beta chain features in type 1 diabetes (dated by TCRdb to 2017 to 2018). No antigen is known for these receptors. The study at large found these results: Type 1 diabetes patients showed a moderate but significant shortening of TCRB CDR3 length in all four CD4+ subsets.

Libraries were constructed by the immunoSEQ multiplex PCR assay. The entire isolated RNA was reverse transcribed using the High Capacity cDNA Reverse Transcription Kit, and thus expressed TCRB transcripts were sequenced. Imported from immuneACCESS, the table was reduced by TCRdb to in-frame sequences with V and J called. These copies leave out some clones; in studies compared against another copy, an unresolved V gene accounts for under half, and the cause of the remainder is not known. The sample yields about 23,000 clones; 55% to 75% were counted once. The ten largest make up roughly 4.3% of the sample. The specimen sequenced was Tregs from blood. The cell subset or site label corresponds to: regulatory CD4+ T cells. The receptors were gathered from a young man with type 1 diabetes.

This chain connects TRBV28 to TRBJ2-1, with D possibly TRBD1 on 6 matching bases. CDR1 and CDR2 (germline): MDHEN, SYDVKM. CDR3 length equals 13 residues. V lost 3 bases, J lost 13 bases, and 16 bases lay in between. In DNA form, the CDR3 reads TGTGCCAGCAGTTTGACCCGTACAGGGCCTCAGTTCTTC. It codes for CASSLTRTGPQFF.

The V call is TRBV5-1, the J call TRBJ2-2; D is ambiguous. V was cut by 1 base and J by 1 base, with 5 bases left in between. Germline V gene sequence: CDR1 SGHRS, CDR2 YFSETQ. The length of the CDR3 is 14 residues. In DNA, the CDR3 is TGCGCCAGCAGCTTGAGAGAGAACACCGGGGAGCTGTTTTTT. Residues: CASSLRENTGELFF.

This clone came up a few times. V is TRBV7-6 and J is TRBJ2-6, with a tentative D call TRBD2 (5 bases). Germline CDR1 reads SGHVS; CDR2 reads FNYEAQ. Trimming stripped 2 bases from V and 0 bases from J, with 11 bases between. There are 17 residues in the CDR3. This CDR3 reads CASSLSPSRSGANVLTF. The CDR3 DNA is TGTGCCAGCAGCTTAAGTCCTAGCCGCTCTGGGGCCAACGTCCTGACTTTC.

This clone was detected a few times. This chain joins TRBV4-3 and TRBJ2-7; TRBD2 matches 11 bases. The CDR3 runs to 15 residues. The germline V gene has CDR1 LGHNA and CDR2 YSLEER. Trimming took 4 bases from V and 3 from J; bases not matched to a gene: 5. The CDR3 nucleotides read TGCGCCAGCAGCCCCCGACTAGCGGGGAGCTACGAGCAGTACTTC. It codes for CASSPRLAGSYEQYF.

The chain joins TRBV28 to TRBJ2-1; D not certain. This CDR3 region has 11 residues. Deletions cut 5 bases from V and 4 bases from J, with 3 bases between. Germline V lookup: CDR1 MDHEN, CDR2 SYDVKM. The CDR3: CASSQYNEQFF. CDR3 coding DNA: TGTGCCAGCAGTCAGTACAATGAGCAGTTCTTC.

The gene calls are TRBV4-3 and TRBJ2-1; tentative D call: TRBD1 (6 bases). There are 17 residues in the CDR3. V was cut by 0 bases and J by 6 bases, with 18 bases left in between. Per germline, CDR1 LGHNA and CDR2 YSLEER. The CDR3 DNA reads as TGCGCCAGCAGCCAAGACCACCCTGCCACAGGGCGCAATGAGCAGTTCTTC. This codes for CASSQDHPATGRNEQFF.

CDR3 region: CASSRGGRGMSGYTF. Written as DNA, the CDR3 is TGTGCCAGCAGCCGGGGCGGCAGGGGTATGAGTGGCTACACCTTC. The chain carries TRBV7-9 and TRBJ1-2, with a weak D call TRBD1 (6 bases). Germline V gene sequence: CDR1 SEHNR, CDR2 FQNEAQ (reference sequence). This CDR3 region has 15 residues. The V and J ends lost 5 bases and 7 bases respectively, with 20 bases between them.

CDR3 protein: CASSQTRSYNEQFF. For the CDR3, the DNA is TGTGCCAGCAGTCAGACAAGATCCTACAATGAGCAGTTCTTC. J is TRBJ2-1 and V is TRBV2; unclear D gene. CDR3 length: 14 amino acids. V shed 5 bases and J shed 1 base, with 9 bases lying between them. Germline values: CDR1 SNHLY, CDR2 FYNNEI.

DNA of the CDR3: TGTGCCAGCAGTACGGGACTCCGGAACAATGAGCAGTTCTTC. This encodes CASSTGLRNNEQFF. The chain combines TRBV9 with TRBJ2-1, with TRBD2 as a possible D gene (6 bases). The CDR3 runs 14 residues. V lost 5 bases to trimming and J lost 5 bases, with 14 bases between them. CDR1 is SGDLS and CDR2 is YYNGEE in the germline V gene.

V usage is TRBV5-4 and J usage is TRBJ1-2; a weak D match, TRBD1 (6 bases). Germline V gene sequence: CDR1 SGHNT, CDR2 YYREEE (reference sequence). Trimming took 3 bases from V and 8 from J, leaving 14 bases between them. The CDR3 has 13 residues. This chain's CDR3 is CASSSSTGSGYTF. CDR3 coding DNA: TGTGCCAGCAGCTCCTCGACAGGATCGGGCTACACCTTC. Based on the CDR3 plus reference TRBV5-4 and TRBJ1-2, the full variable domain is ETGVTQSPTHLIKTRGQQVTLRCSSQSGHNTVSWYQQALGQGPQFIFQYYREEENGRGNFPPRFSGLQFPNYSSELNVNALELDDSALYLCASSSSTGSGYTFGSGTRLTVV.

DNA for the CDR3: TGTGCCAGCAGCTTAGTAGCGGGCCTGGTGACCCAGTACTTC. Translated, it gives CASSLVAGLVTQYF. The chain carries TRBV11-2 and TRBJ2-5; the match to TRBD2 covers 7 bases. This CDR3 comprises 14 residues. V gave up 1 base and J gave up 7 bases; unmatched junction bases: 6. Per germline, CDR1 SGHAT and CDR2 FQNNGV.

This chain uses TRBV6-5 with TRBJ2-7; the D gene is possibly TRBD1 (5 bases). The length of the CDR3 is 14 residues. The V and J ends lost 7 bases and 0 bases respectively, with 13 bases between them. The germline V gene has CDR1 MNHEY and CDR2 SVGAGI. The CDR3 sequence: CASILRRGSYEQYF. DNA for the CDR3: TGTGCCAGCATTTTACGTAGGGGCTCCTACGAGCAGTACTTC.

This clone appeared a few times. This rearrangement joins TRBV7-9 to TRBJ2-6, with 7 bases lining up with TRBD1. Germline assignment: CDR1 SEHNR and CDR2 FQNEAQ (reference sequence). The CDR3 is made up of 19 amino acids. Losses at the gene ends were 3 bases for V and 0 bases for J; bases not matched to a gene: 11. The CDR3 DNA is TGTGCCAGCAGCTTTACAGGGGTCACCCCTCCCTCTGGGGCCAACGTCCTGACTTTC. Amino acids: CASSFTGVTPPSGANVLTF.

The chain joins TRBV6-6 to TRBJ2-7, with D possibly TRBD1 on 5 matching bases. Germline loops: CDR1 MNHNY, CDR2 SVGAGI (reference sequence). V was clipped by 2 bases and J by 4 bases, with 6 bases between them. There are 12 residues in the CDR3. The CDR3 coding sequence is TGTGCCAGCAGTTACCGACAGTACGAGCAGTACTTC. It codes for CASSYRQYEQYF.

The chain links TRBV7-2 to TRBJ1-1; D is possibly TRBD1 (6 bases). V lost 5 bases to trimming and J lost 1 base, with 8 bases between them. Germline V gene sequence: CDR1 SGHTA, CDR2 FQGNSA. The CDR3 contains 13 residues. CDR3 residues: CASSADRNTEAFF. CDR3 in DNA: TGTGCCAGCAGCGCGGACAGGAACACTGAAGCTTTCTTT. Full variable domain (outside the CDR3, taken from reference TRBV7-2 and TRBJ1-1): GAGVSQSPSNKVTEKGKDVELRCDPISGHTALYWYRQSLGQGLEFLIYFQGNSAPDKSGLPSDRFSAERTGGSVSTLTIQRTQQEDSAVYLCASSADRNTEAFFGQGTRLTVV.

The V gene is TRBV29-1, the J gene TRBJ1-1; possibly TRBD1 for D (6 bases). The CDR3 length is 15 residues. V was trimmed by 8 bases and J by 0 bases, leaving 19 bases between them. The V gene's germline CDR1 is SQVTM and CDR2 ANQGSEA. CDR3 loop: CSTRRDTQLNTEAFF. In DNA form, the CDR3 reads TGCAGCACCAGAAGGGACACTCAGCTGAACACTGAAGCTTTCTTT. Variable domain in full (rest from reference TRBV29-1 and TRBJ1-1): SAVISQKPSRDICQRGTSLTIQCQVDSQVTMMFWYRQQPGQSLTLIATANQGSEATYESGFVIDKFPISRPNLTFSTLTVSNMSPEDSSIYLCSTRRDTQLNTEAFFGQGTRLTVV.

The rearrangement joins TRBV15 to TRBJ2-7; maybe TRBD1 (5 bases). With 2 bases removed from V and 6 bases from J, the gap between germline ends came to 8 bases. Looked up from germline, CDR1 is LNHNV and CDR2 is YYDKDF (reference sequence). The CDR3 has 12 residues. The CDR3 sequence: CATSRYDSEQYF. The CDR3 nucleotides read TGTGCCACCAGCAGATACGACAGCGAGCAGTACTTC.

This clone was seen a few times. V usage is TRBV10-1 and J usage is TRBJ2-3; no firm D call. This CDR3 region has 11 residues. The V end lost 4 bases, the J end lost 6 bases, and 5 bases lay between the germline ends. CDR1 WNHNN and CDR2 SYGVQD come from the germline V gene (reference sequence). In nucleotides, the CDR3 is TGCGCCAGCAGTGTTGGCGATACGCAGTATTTT. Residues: CASSVGDTQYF.

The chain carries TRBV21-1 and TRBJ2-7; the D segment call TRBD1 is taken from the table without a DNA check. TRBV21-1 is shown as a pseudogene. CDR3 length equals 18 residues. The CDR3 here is CASSKMANIRDRGDEQYF. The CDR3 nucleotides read TGTGCCAGCAGCAAGATGGCGAATATCCGGGACAGGGGTGACGAGCAGTACTTC.

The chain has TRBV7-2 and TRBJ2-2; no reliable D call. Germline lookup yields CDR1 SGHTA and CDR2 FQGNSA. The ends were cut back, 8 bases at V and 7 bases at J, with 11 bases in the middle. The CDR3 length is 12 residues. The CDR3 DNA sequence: TGTGCCAGCGCCCAAGCCGGCGGGGAGCTGTTTTTT. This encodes CASAQAGGELFF.

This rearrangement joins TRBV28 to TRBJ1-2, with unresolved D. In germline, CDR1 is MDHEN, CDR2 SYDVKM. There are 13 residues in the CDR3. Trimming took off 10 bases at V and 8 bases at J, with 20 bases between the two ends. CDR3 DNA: TGTGCCATTTTCCAAGCGTTCGGAGCGGGCTACACCTTC. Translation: CAIFQAFGAGYTF.

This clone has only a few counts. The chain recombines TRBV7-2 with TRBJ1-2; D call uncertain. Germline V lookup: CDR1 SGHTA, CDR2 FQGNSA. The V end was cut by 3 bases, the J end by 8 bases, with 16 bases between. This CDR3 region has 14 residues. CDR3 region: CASSFQEAGLGYTF. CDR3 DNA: TGTGCCAGCAGCTTTCAGGAGGCGGGGTTGGGCTACACCTTC.

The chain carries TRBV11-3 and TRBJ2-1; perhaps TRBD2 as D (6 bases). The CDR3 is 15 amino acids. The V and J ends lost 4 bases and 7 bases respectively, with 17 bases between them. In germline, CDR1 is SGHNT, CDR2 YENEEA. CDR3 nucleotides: TGTGCCAGCAGCTCGTTCGAGACTAGTTTGAATGAGCAGTTCTTC. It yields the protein CASSSFETSLNEQFF.

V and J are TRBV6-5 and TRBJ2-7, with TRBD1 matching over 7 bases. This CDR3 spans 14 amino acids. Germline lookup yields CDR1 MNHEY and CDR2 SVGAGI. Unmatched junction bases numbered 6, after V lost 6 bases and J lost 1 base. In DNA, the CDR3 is TGTGCCAGCAGCGGTCAGGGGGTGTCCTACGAGCAGTACTTC. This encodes CASSGQGVSYEQYF.

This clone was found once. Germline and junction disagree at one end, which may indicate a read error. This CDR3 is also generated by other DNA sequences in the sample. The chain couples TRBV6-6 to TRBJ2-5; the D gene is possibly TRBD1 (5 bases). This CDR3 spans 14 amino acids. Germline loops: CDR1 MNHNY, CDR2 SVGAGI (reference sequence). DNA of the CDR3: TGTGCCAGCAGTTACTCTGCAGGACAAGAGACTCAGTACTTC. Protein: CASSYSAGQETQYF.